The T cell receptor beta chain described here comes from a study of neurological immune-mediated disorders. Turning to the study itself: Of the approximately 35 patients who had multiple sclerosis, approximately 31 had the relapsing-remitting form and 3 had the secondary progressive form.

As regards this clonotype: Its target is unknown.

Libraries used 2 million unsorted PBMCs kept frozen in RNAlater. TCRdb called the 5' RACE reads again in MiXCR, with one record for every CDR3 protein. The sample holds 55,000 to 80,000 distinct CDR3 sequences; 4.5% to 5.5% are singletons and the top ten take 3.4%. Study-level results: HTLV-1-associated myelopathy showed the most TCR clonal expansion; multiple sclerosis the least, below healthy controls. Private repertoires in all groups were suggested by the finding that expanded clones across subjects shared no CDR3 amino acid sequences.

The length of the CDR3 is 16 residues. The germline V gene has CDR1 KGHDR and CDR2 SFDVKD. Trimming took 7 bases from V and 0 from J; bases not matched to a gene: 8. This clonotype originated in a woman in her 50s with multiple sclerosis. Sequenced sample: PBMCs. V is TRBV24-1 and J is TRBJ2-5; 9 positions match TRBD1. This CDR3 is CATSPGQGLYQETQYF. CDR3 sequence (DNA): TGTGCCACCAGCCCGGGACAGGGCTTGTACCAAGAGACCCAGTACTTC.